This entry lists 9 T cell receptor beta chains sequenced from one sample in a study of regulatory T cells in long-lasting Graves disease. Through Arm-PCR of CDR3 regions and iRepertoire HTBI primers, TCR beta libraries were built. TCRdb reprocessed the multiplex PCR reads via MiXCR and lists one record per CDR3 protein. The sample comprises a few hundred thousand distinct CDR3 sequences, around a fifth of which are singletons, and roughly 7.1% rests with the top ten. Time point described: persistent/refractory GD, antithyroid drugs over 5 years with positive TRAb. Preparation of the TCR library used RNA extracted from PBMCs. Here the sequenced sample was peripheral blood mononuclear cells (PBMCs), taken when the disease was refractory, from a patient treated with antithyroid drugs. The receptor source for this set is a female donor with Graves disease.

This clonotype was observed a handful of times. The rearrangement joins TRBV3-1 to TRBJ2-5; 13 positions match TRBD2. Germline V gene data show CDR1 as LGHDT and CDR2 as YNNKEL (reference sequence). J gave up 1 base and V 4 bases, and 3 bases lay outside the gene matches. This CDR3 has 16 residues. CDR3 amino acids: CASSRTSGGFQETQYF. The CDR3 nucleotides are TGTGCCAGCAGCCGGACTAGCGGGGGATTCCAAGAGACCCAGTACTTC.

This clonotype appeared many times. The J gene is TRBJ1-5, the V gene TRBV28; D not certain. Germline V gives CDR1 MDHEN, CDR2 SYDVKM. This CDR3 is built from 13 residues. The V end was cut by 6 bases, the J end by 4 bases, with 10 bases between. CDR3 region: CASRNGYNQPQHF. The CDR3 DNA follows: TGTGCCAGCAGGAACGGGTATAATCAGCCCCAGCATTTT.

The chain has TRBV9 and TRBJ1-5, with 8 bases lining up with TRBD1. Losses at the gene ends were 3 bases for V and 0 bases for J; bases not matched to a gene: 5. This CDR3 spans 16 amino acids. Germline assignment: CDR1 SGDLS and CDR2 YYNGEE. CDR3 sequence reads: CASSAGTGDSNQPQHF. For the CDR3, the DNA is TGTGCCAGCAGCGCTGGGACAGGCGATAGCAATCAGCCCCAGCATTTT.

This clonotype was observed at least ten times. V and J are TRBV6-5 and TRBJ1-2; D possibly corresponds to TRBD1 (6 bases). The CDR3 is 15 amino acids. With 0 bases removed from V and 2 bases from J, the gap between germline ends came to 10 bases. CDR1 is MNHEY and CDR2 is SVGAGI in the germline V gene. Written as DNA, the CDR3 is TGTGCCAGCAGTTACTCAAGCACAGGGAACTATGGCTACACCTTC. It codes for CASSYSSTGNYGYTF.

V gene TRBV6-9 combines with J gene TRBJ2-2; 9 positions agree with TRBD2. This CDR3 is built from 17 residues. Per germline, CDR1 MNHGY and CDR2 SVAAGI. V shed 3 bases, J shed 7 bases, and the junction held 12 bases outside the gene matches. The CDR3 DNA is TGTGCCAGCAGTTACTCAGGCCTAGCGGGAACTATCGGGGAGCTGTTTTTT. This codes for CASSYSGLAGTIGELFF.

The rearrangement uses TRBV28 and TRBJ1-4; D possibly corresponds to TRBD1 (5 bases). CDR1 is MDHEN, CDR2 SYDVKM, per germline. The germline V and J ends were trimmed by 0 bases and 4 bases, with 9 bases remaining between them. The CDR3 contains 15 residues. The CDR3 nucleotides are TGTGCCAGCAGTTTATGGGGGACCCATAATGAAAAACTGTTTTTT. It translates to CASSLWGTHNEKLFF.

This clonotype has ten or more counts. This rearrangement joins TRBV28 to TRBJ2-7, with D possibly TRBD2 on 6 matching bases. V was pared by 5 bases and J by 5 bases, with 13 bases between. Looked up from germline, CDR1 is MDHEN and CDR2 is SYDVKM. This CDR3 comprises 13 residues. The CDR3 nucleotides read TGTGCCAGCAGTCCCCGGGAGCCAGACGAGCAGTACTTC. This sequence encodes CASSPREPDEQYF. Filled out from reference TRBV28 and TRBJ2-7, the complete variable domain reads DVKVTQSSRYLVKRTGEKVFLECVQDMDHENMFWYRQDPGLGLRLIYFSYDVKMKEKGDIPEGYSVSREKKERFSLILESASTNQTSMYLCASSPREPDEQYFGPGTRLTVT.

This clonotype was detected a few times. The CDR3 loop is CASSTGGSQAFF. The CDR3 DNA reads as TGTGCCAGCAGCACCGGGGGCTCCCAAGCTTTCTTT. The chain employs TRBV7-8 and TRBJ1-1; maybe TRBD1 (6 bases). Trimming cost V 5 bases and J 9 bases, with 13 bases left between them. The V gene's germline CDR1 is SGHVS and CDR2 FQNEAQ. This CDR3 spans 12 amino acids.

CDR3 DNA sequence: TGTGCCAGCAGTGGCACGTCCGGGACGGACTTTTTCTCTGGAAACACCATATATTTT. This gives the protein CASSGTSGTDFFSGNTIYF. The rearrangement links TRBV25-1 to TRBJ1-3; perhaps TRBD1 as D (5 bases). The CDR3 runs to 19 residues. CDR1 and CDR2 from the germline V gene are MGHDK and SYGVNS. Trimming cost V 4 bases and J 0 bases, with 22 bases left between them.